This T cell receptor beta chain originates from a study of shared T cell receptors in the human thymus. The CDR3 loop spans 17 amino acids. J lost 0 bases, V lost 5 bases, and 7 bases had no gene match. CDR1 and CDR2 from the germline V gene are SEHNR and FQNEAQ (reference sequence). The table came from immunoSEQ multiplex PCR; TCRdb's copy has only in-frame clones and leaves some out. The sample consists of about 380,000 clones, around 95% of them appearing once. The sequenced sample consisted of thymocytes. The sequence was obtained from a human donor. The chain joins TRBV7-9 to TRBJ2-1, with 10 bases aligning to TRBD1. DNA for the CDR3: TGTGCCAGCAGCCCCGGACAGGGGGTCCCCTCCTACAATGAGCAGTTCTTC. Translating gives CASSPGQGVPSYNEQFF.